The 18 T cell receptor beta chains below were found in one sample sequenced in a study of blood T cell repertoires in COVID-19. The data were produced by immunoSEQ multiplex PCR, yet TCRdb's version contains in-frame clones alone and is incomplete. The data hold 90,000 or so clones, with about nine tenths observed a single time. The sequencing sample was made of peripheral blood. The receptors shown here come from a man between 60 and 70 years old with COVID-19, enrolled during active disease.

This chain uses TRBV7-9 with TRBJ1-2; TRBD1 agrees at 7 bases. Unmatched junction bases numbered 4, after V lost 5 bases and J lost 4 bases. This CDR3 has 13 amino acids. The germline V gene encodes CDR1 SEHNR and CDR2 FQNEAQ (reference sequence). CDR3 amino acids: CASSPSGGYGYTF. The CDR3 DNA reads as TGTGCCAGCAGCCCGTCAGGGGGCTATGGCTACACCTTC.

J is TRBJ2-1 and V is TRBV7-6, with 8 bases matching TRBD2. The CDR3 covers 18 residues. With V trimmed by 1 base and J by 2 bases, 10 bases remained unmatched. Germline V gene sequence: CDR1 SGHVS, CDR2 FNYEAQ. CDR3 in amino acids: CASSLVVPPAGAYNEQFF. The CDR3 bases are TGTGCCAGCAGCTTAGTGGTCCCCCCAGCGGGAGCCTACAATGAGCAGTTCTTC.

The chain is built from TRBV6-6 and TRBJ1-4, with 8 bases aligning to TRBD1. Germline V lookup: CDR1 MNHNY, CDR2 SVGAGI (reference sequence). This CDR3 contains 14 residues. V dropped 5 bases and J dropped 15; count of bases not matched to a gene: 14. CDR3 nucleotides: TGTGCCAGCAGTAAACCGGGACAGGCCGGAGGGGTGTTTTTT. Translating it yields CASSKPGQAGGVFF.

As DNA, the CDR3 is TGTGCCAGCAGTTACGCCCAGGATAGCAATCAGCCCCAGCATTTT. Residues: CASSYAQDSNQPQHF. This chain joins TRBV6-5 and TRBJ1-5; D is undetermined. This CDR3 region has 15 residues. Germline V lookup: CDR1 MNHEY, CDR2 SVGAGI. V dropped 2 bases and J dropped 0 bases, with 8 bases sitting between them.

The chain couples TRBV9 to TRBJ1-2; D gene ambiguous. In germline, CDR1 is SGDLS, CDR2 YYNGEE. There are 13 residues in the CDR3. V lost 1 base and J 1 base, leaving 5 bases between the germline ends. CDR3 residues: CASSVNINYGYTF. The CDR3, as DNA: TGTGCCAGCAGCGTAAACATTAACTATGGCTACACCTTC.

The DNA for the CDR3 is TGTGCCAGCAAGATAGACAGCTCCCAAGAGACCCAGTACTTC. It translates to CASKIDSSQETQYF. The rearrangement joins TRBV7-3 to TRBJ2-5; TRBD1 might be the D (5 bases). Trimming took 7 bases from V and 1 from J, leaving 13 bases between them. CDR3 length: 14 amino acids. Germline CDR1 reads SGHTA; CDR2 reads FQGTGA.

This clone was observed once. CDR3 sequence (DNA): TGCAGTGCTAGTGAGGGCAAGAGACAGCCCCAGCATTTT. Its protein product is CSASEGKRQPQHF. The rearrangement uses TRBV20-1 and TRBJ1-5; D unresolved. The germline gives CDR1 DFQATT, CDR2 SNEGSKA (reference sequence). The CDR3 contains 13 residues. V dropped 3 bases and J dropped 7 bases, with 13 bases sitting between them.

For this clone: Other DNA sequences in the same sample also yield this CDR3. This chain connects TRBV30 to TRBJ2-6, with a weak D call TRBD2 (6 bases). Looked up from germline, CDR1 is GTSNPN and CDR2 is SVGIG (reference sequence). Trimming left V 3 bases short and J 0 bases short, with 9 bases between. The CDR3 loop spans 15 amino acids. CDR3 nucleotides: TGTGCCTGGAGCGGGGGAAGCTCTGGGGCCAACGTCCTGACTTTC. Residues: CAWSGGSSGANVLTF.

This rearrangement joins TRBV10-3 to TRBJ2-2; possible D gene TRBD1, 6 bases. V was clipped by 7 bases and J by 3 bases, with 12 bases between them. Looked up from germline, CDR1 is ENHRY and CDR2 is SYGVKD. CDR3 length: 14 residues. CDR3 sequence: CAITSRGDTGELFF. The CDR3 bases are TGTGCCATCACAAGCAGGGGCGACACCGGGGAGCTGTTTTTT.

The J gene is TRBJ2-2, the V gene TRBV10-2; TRBD2 agrees at 9 bases. Germline V lookup: CDR1 WSHSY, CDR2 SAAADI. This CDR3 comprises 14 residues. J gave up 5 bases and V 7 bases, and 5 bases lay outside the gene matches. The CDR3 region is CASNLAGVTGELFF. Here the CDR3 DNA reads TGCGCCAGCAATTTAGCGGGAGTGACCGGGGAGCTGTTTTTT.

The J gene is TRBJ1-1, the V gene TRBV30, with 10 bases lining up with TRBD1. The CDR3 length is 13 residues. Per the germline V gene, CDR1 is GTSNPN and CDR2 is SVGIG (reference sequence). Trimming at V came to 3 bases and at J to 9 bases, leaving 7 bases not matched to a gene. The CDR3 loop reads CAWSRDRGTQAFF. CDR3 bases: TGTGCCTGGAGCCGGGACAGGGGAACCCAAGCTTTCTTT.

The rearrangement joins TRBV19 to TRBJ1-4; 7 bases line up with TRBD1. This CDR3 has 15 residues. V dropped 6 bases and J dropped 7; count of bases not matched to a gene: 11. Germline loops: CDR1 LNHDA, CDR2 SQIVND (reference sequence). CDR3 residues: CASRGMGQYGEKLFF. CDR3 in DNA: TGTGCCAGTAGAGGGATGGGACAGTACGGTGAAAAACTGTTTTTT.

This chain joins TRBV5-1 and TRBJ2-7, with D possibly TRBD2 on 5 matching bases. The CDR3 consists of 14 residues. The germline V gene encodes CDR1 SGHRS and CDR2 YFSETQ. V was clipped by 4 bases and J by 0 bases, with 11 bases between them. The CDR3 nucleotides are TGCGCCAGCAGCACCGCTGGGAGCTCCTACGAGCAGTACTTC. Translated, it gives CASSTAGSSYEQYF.

This clone appeared once. This chain links TRBV5-4 with TRBJ1-2; D remains unclear. Trimming stripped 0 bases from V and 10 bases from J, with 19 bases between. There are 15 residues in the CDR3. Germline-derived CDR1 and CDR2 are SGHNT and YYREEE (reference sequence). As DNA, the CDR3 is TGTGCCAGCAGCTTGGGGTTCGCCCCTTTGAGCGACTACACCTTC. Translating gives CASSLGFAPLSDYTF.

V usage is TRBV11-2 and J usage is TRBJ2-7; possible D gene TRBD2, 6 bases. V dropped 5 bases and J dropped 2 bases, with 13 bases sitting between them. The length of the CDR3 is 14 residues. In germline, CDR1 is SGHAT, CDR2 FQNNGV. Here the CDR3 DNA reads TGTGCCAGCAGCCCAAGGAGGGAGGCCTACGAGCAGTACTTC. Its translation is CASSPRREAYEQYF.

A single count supports this clone. V and J are TRBV6-5 and TRBJ1-1; TRBD1 aligns across 7 bases. The V gene's germline CDR1 is MNHEY and CDR2 SVGAGI. The CDR3 runs to 12 residues. The trim removed 10 bases at V and 7 bases at J, leaving 9 bases unmatched. The CDR3 DNA reads as TGTGCCACCCACAGGGGAATCAGTGAAGCTTTCTTT. Its translation: CATHRGISEAFF.

This clone was counted a single time. This rearrangement joins TRBV5-8 to TRBJ1-6, with D unclear. This CDR3 is 13 amino acids long. Trimming took off 4 bases at V and 7 bases at J, with 9 bases between the two ends. Germline V lookup: CDR1 SGHTS, CDR2 YDEGEE. The CDR3 DNA reads TGTGCCAGCAGCCCCGGACTCAATTCACCCCTCCACTTT. This gives the protein CASSPGLNSPLHF. The full variable domain, its missing parts supplied by reference TRBV5-8 and TRBJ1-6, is EAGVTQSPTHLIKTRGQQATLRCSPISGHTSVYWYQQALGLGLQFLLWYDEGEERNRGNFPPRFSGRQFPNYSSELNVNALELEDSALYLCASSPGLNSPLHFGNGTRLTVT.

The rearrangement uses TRBV5-1 and TRBJ2-7; D possibly corresponds to TRBD1 (6 bases). Trimming took 0 bases from V and 2 from J, leaving 9 bases between them. Germline V gene lookup returns CDR1 SGHRS and CDR2 YFSETQ. CDR3 length: 14 residues. The CDR3 protein is CASSLVQGPYEQYF. CDR3 coding DNA: TGCGCCAGCAGCTTGGTCCAGGGGCCCTACGAGCAGTACTTC.